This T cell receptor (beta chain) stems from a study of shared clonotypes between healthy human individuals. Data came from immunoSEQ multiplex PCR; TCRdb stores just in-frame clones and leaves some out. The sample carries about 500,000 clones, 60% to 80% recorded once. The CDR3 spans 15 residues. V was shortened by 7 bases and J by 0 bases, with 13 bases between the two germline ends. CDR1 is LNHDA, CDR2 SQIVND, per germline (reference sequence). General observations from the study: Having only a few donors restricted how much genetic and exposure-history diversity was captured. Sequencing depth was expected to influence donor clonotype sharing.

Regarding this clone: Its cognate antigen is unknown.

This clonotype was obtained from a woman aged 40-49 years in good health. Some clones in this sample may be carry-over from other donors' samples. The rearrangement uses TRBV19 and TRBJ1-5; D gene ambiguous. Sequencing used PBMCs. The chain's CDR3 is CASTPSGNSNQPQHF. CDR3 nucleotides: TGTGCCAGTACCCCCTCCGGGAATAGCAATCAGCCCCAGCATTTT.